A selection of T cell receptor beta chains follows, all from one sample in a study of response to subunit inactivated influenza vaccine. MiXCR, applied by TCRdb to the RT-PCR reads, yields one record per CDR3 protein. This table has under 500,000 distinct CDR3 sequences, approximately 11% appearing once. The material sequenced was PBMCs from blood, taken more than 35 days after vaccination. The receptors stem from a man aged 50 to 60 who received an inactivated influenza vaccine. Each CDR3 is given with its conserved first and last residue. D genes are given only for firm matches. Clone size appears in some rows only: once, few, many, or a class for an expanded clone.

d_call clone_size j_call v_call cdr3_aa cdr3_nt
NA NA TRBJ2-2 TRBV5-1 CASNTGSWPGELFF TGCGCCAGCAATACCGGGTCCTGGCCCGGGGAGCTGTTTTTT
TRBD1 NA TRBJ2-2 TRBV6-2/TRBV6-3 CASSYRPGTGGGSNTGELFF TGTGCCAGCAGTTACCGTCCCGGGACAGGGGGCGGGTCGAACACCGGGGAGCTGTTTTTT
TRBD2 many TRBJ2-1 TRBV20-1 CSARGRAGGEVEQFF TGCAGTGCTAGAGGGAGAGCGGGGGGGGAGGTTGAGCAGTTCTTC
TRBD2 few TRBJ2-5 TRBV2 CASRPGLAGKIQETQYF TGTGCCAGCAGACCGGGACTAGCGGGAAAGATCCAAGAGACCCAGTACTTC
TRBD1 NA TRBJ2-5 TRBV6-1 CASRKTGGETQYF TGTGCCAGCAGGAAGACAGGGGGGGAGACCCAGTACTTC
NA few TRBJ2-1 TRBV2 CASNGVSSYNEQFF TGTGCCAGCAACGGGGTCTCCTCCTACAATGAGCAGTTCTTC
NA many TRBJ1-2 TRBV25-1 CASSDLGQAYVYGYTF TGTGCCAGCAGTGATTTGGGGCAGGCCTACGTCTATGGCTACACCTTC
NA few TRBJ1-3 TRBV6-5 CASSYEAAGNTIYF TGTGCCAGCAGTTACGAGGCAGCTGGAAACACCATATATTTT
TRBD2 few TRBJ2-5 TRBV4-2 CASSQELAGETQYF TGTGCCAGCAGCCAAGAACTAGCGGGGGAGACCCAGTACTTC
NA NA TRBJ2-1 TRBV18 CASSPRDSGTLIYNEQFF TGTGCCAGCTCACCACGGGACTCGGGGACTTTGATATACAATGAGCAGTTCTTC
NA NA TRBJ2-1 TRBV15 CATSSRLGNEQFF TGTGCCACCAGCTCCCGCCTAGGGAATGAGCAGTTCTTC
NA many TRBJ1-4 TRBV2 CASSESVGYATNEKLFF TGTGCCAGCAGTGAATCAGTGGGATATGCAACTAATGAAAAACTGTTTTTT
NA many TRBJ1-3 TRBV3-1 CASRHRTLSGNTIYF TGTGCCAGCCGCCATCGGACTCTCTCTGGAAACACCATATATTTT